This TCR beta chain derives from a study of Ad26.COV2.S vaccination and SARS-CoV-2 variants. Germline V gene data show CDR1 as MNHEY and CDR2 as SMNVEV (reference sequence). This CDR3 contains 13 residues. The ends were cut back, 3 bases at V and 2 bases at J, with 7 bases in the middle. Treatment: roughly 20 received Ad26.COV2.S at low or high dose, single or two shots; about five received placebo; per-sample allocation not given. On day 63 after the first injection, vaccine and placebo recipients gave samples. Repertoires were generated with immunoSEQ multiplex PCR, while TCRdb's copy carries only in-frame clones and drops some. The data contain hundreds of thousands of clones, 75% to 90% of them seen just once; the ten biggest clones take up about 10%.

The rearrangement joins TRBV27 to TRBJ1-1, with a tentative D call TRBD1 (6 bases). This clonotype originated in a person between 18 and 65 years old who received the Ad26.COV2.S COVID-19 vaccine or a placebo. The sequencing here drew on peripheral blood, taken in a trial of Ad26.COV2.S vaccine versus placebo. CDR3 sequence reads: CASSLTGNTEAFF. In DNA, the CDR3 is TGTGCCAGCAGTTTGACAGGCAACACTGAAGCTTTCTTT.